The entry below gives a single TCR beta chain sequence along with its context. Antigen unknown. This entry belongs to a study of cytomegalovirus exposure and HLA in healthy donors. Study-level findings and limits: An assumption of roughly uniform sequencing depth across donors underlay the presence/absence analyses.

Use of 60 Vbeta and 13 Jbeta primers characterized the PCR. Sequencing was performed with immunoSEQ multiplex PCR; in TCRdb, only in-frame clones are kept and a portion is missing. The table records tens of thousands of clones, around 70% of them present only once. Germline values: CDR1 SNHLY, CDR2 FYNNEI. Trimming pared 4 bases from V and 11 bases from J, leaving 21 bases between. The CDR3 loop spans 15 amino acids. V and J are TRBV2 and TRBJ1-5; tentative D call: TRBD1 (5 bases). This receptor was identified in a woman between 50 and 59 years old in good health and CMV-seropositive. The specimen sequenced was PBMCs. The CDR3 reads CASSGKEGDGRTQHF. CDR3 DNA: TGTGCCAGCAGTGGAAAGGAAGGGGACGGGAGGACCCAGCATTTT.